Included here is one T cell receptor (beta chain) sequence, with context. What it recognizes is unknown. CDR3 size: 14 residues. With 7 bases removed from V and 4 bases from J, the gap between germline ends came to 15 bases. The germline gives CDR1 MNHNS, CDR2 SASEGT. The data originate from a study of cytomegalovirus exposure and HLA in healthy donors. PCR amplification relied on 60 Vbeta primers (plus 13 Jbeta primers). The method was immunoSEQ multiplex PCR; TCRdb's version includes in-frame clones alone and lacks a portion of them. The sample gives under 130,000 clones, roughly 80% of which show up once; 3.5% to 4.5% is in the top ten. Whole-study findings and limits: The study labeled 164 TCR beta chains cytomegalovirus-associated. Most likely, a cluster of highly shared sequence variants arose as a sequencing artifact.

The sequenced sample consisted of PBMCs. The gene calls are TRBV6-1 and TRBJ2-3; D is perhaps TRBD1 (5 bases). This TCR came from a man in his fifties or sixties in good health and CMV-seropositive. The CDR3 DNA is TGTGCCAGCACAGGCAGGGTGGGCTCAGATACGCAGTATTTT. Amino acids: CASTGRVGSDTQYF.